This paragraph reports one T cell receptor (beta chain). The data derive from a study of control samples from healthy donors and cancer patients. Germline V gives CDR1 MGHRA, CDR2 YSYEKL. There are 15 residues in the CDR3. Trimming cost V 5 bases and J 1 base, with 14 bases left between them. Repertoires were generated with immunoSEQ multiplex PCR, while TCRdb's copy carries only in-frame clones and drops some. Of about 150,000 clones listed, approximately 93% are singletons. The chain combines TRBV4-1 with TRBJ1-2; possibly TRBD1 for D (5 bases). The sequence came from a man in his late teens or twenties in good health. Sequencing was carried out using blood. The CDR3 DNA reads TGCGCCAGCAGCTCAACGGAGGGGTTTAACTATGGCTACACCTTC. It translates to CASSSTEGFNYGYTF.